This T cell receptor (beta chain) was profiled in a study of Ad26.COV2.S vaccination and SARS-CoV-2 variants. In the study overall: The vaccine Ad26.COV2.S was put into the muscle once, or twice with 56 days between. Study-wide results and limits: Responses of spike-specific T cells (both CD8+ and CD4+) reportedly showed substantial breadth after vaccination.

J gave up 6 bases and V 5 bases, and 8 bases lay outside the gene matches. The CDR3 contains 14 residues. Germline CDR1 is SGHVS and CDR2 is FNYEAQ. The protocol was immunoSEQ multiplex PCR, while the TCRdb copy is restricted to in-frame clones and leaves out a portion. The sample lists hundreds of thousands of clones; around nine tenths were seen once. Treatment of the sample: around 19 received Ad26.COV2.S at low or high dose, single or two shots; a few received placebo; per-sample allocation not given. All samples were drawn on day 63, counting from the first vaccine or placebo injection. On this clone itself: Its target is unknown.

This chain connects TRBV7-6 to TRBJ1-2; 8 positions match TRBD1. The sample was peripheral blood, taken in a trial of Ad26.COV2.S vaccine versus placebo. The sequence came from a person between 18 and 59 years old who received the Ad26.COV2.S COVID-19 vaccine or a placebo. The CDR3 coding sequence is TGTGCCAGCAGCCCAATGACAGGGGAAGATGGCTACACCTTC. Protein sequence: CASSPMTGEDGYTF.